This T cell receptor (beta chain) was captured in a study of cytomegalovirus exposure and HLA in healthy donors. General study findings and limits: What was likely a sequencing artifact was a cluster of highly shared sequence variants. Later on, an analysis tied 15,000 to 20,000 TCR beta sequences to HLA alleles at 0.05 false discovery rate.

Trimming pared 0 bases from V and 4 bases from J, leaving 17 bases between. The CDR3 has 17 residues. CDR1 is SGHDT, CDR2 YYEEEE, per germline. PCR employed 60 Vbeta and 13 Jbeta primers. In the original processing: Roughly 11 million of the approximately 80 million unique TCR beta chains counted in a later analysis were shared. Profiling relied on immunoSEQ multiplex PCR, and the TCRdb table lists in-frame clones only, not all of them. The V and J calls and clone size come from that table; D and trimming were worked out from the DNA. The sample lists about 170,000 clones; more than 75% were seen once. Turning to this clone: Antigen specificity is unknown.

The material sequenced was PBMCs. The receptor's source is a man younger than 35 in good health and CMV-seropositive. The chain uses TRBV5-6 and TRBJ1-3; TRBD1 might be the D (5 bases). The CDR3 bases are TGTGCCAGCAGCTTGGCCATTGGGATAGGGGCGGGAAACACCATATATTTT. Its protein is CASSLAIGIGAGNTIYF.